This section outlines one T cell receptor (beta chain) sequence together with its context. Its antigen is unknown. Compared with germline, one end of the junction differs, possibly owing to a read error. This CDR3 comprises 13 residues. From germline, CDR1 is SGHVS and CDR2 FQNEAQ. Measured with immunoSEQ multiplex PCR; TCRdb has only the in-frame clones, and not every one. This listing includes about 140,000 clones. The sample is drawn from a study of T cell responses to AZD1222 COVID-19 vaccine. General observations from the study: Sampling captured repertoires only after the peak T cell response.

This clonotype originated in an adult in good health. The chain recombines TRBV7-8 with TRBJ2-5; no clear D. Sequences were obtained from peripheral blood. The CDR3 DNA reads TGTGCCAGCAGCTTCGAGCTAAGTCGGGCGACGCACTTC. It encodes CASSFELSRATHF.